Below, 17 T cell receptor beta chains from the same sample are listed, as sequenced in a study of T-cell reconstitution after alpha-beta-depleted transplantation in children. During its preparation, the TCRbeta library received unique molecular identifiers. TCRdb used MiXCR to reprocess the PCR reads, holding one entry per CDR3 protein. The sample lists about 200,000 distinct CDR3 sequences; under 8.5% were seen once. The input for sequencing was PBMCs, taken before TCRalphabeta/CD19-depleted stem cell transplant. These receptors originate from a boy between 2 and 10 years old with acute lymphoblastic leukemia, due to receive a stem cell transplant.

This clonotype has at least ten counts. The CDR3 DNA follows: TGCGCCAGCAGCCAAGTTTTGCGCAGCCAATACGAGCAGTACTTC. Protein product: CASSQVLRSQYEQYF. The gene calls are TRBV4-3 and TRBJ2-7, with D unclear. Trimming took off 1 base at V and 4 bases at J, with 14 bases between the two ends. The CDR3 loop spans 15 amino acids. CDR1 and CDR2 (germline): LGHNA, YSLEER.

This clonotype was picked up many times. The chain combines TRBV29-1 with TRBJ1-2; 9 nucleotides agree with TRBD1. The germline V gene has CDR1 SQVTM and CDR2 ANQGSEA. There are 13 residues in the CDR3. The V and J ends lost 6 bases and 4 bases, in that order; junction bases with no gene match: 6. In nucleotides, the CDR3 is TGCAGCGTGGATACAGGGGGCTCCTATGGCTACACCTTC. Its protein product is CSVDTGGSYGYTF. The full variable domain, in which reference TRBV29-1 and TRBJ1-2 provide the parts outside the CDR3, is SAVISQKPSRDICQRGTSLTIQCQVDSQVTMMFWYRQQPGQSLTLIATANQGSEATYESGFVIDKFPISRPNLTFSTLTVSNMSPEDSSIYLCSVDTGGSYGYTFGSGTRLTVV.

This clonotype was recorded many times. The rearrangement uses TRBV2 and TRBJ2-7, with D maybe TRBD1 (6 bases). CDR1 and CDR2 from the germline V gene are SNHLY and FYNNEI. V was clipped by 3 bases and J by 5 bases, with 14 bases between them. The CDR3 has 14 amino acids. The CDR3 DNA sequence: TGTGCCAGCAGTGAGAACGCCAGGGGCCACGAGCAGTACTTC. Amino acids: CASSENARGHEQYF.

This clonotype was recorded many times. The CDR3 loop reads CSARDETTPGNTIYF. CDR3 sequence (DNA): TGCAGTGCTAGAGATGAGACGACTCCTGGAAACACCATATATTTT. This sequence joins TRBV20-1 and TRBJ1-3, with D hard to call. Germline lookup yields CDR1 DFQATT and CDR2 SNEGSKA (reference sequence). The CDR3 has 15 residues. V gave up 0 bases and J gave up 2 bases, with 11 bases separating them.

This rearrangement joins TRBV29-1 to TRBJ2-6; a possible D gene is TRBD1 (5 bases). The V end lost 4 bases, the J end lost 0 bases, and 13 bases lay between the germline ends. CDR1 and CDR2 (germline): SQVTM, ANQGSEA. This CDR3 is 16 amino acids long. The CDR3 bases are TGCAGCGTTGTTTCGATAGGGGCCTCTGGGGCCAACGTCCTGACTTTC. Its translation is CSVVSIGASGANVLTF.

The chain uses TRBV6-5 and TRBJ2-3; possibly TRBD2 for D (5 bases). This CDR3 contains 12 residues. Germline V gene lookup returns CDR1 MNHEY and CDR2 SVGAGI. V was clipped by 8 bases and J by 7 bases, with 13 bases between them. In nucleotides, the CDR3 is TGTGCCAGCTCGAACCCTAGCAATACGCAGTATTTT. It yields the protein CASSNPSNTQYF.

The chain employs TRBV7-6 and TRBJ2-1; TRBD2 is a possible D gene (5 bases). The CDR3 is made up of 13 amino acids. The germline V gene encodes CDR1 SGHVS and CDR2 FNYEAQ. V lost 3 bases to trimming and J lost 8 bases, with 11 bases between them. The CDR3 region has the DNA TGTGCCAGCAGCTTCAATGGGCGGGATGAGCAGTTCTTC. Protein product: CASSFNGRDEQFF.

This clonotype has a count of ten or more. The rearrangement links TRBV28 to TRBJ2-3, with 9 bases that match TRBD1. This CDR3 is 16 amino acids long. Losses at the gene ends were 5 bases for V and 4 bases for J; bases not matched to a gene: 10. In germline, CDR1 is MDHEN, CDR2 SYDVKM. The CDR3 bases are TGTGCCAGCAGTACCAGGACAGGGGCGAGACCAGATACGCAGTATTTT. Translated: CASSTRTGARPDTQYF.

This chain connects TRBV19 to TRBJ1-6; D gene uncertain. CDR3 size: 13 residues. Per the germline V gene, CDR1 is LNHDA and CDR2 is SQIVND (reference sequence). With 5 bases removed from V and 0 bases from J, the gap between germline ends came to 2 bases. CDR3 sequence (DNA): TGTGCCAGTAGTGCCTCCTATAATTCACCCCTCCACTTT. Translating it yields CASSASYNSPLHF.

This clonotype was picked up many times. V usage is TRBV12-3 or TRBV12-4 and J usage is TRBJ2-3; a possible D gene is TRBD2 (5 bases). The CDR3 has 12 amino acids. Between the trimmed V and J ends, which lost 6 bases and 6 bases, there was a span of 10 bases. The CDR3 loop is CASSPGLDTQYF. CDR3 coding DNA: TGTGCCAGCAGCCCTGGACTTGATACGCAGTATTTT.

This clonotype was picked up many times. This rearrangement joins TRBV12-3 or TRBV12-4 to TRBJ2-1; a weak D match, TRBD2 (5 bases). Deletions cut 7 bases from V and 2 bases from J, with 6 bases between. The CDR3 covers 12 residues. CDR3 amino acids: CASTGTYNEQFF. The CDR3 DNA is TGTGCCAGCACCGGGACCTACAATGAGCAGTTCTTC.

This clonotype occurred many times. The chain couples TRBV15 to TRBJ2-2, with D tentatively TRBD1 (6 bases). CDR1 and CDR2 (germline): LNHNV, YYDKDF (reference sequence). Trimming removed 2 bases at V and 3 bases at J, with 10 bases between. This CDR3 region has 15 residues. The DNA for the CDR3 is TGTGCCACCAGCAGATTACAGGGAGACACCGGGGAGCTGTTTTTT. Its translation: CATSRLQGDTGELFF.

The sample holds many counts of this clonotype. The DNA for the CDR3 is TGTGCCAGCAGTATGGCAGGGTGGGACTACAATGAGCAGTTCTTC. This translates into CASSMAGWDYNEQFF. The chain is built from TRBV25-1 and TRBJ2-1; TRBD1 might be the D (5 bases). The CDR3 is 15 amino acids. Trimming shortened V by 5 bases and J by 3 bases, and 14 bases separated the two germline ends. The germline V gene encodes CDR1 MGHDK and CDR2 SYGVNS.

This clonotype was found many times. The chain joins TRBV29-1 to TRBJ2-1, with 8 nucleotides matching TRBD2. CDR1 is SQVTM and CDR2 is ANQGSEA in the germline V gene. The trim removed 7 bases at V and 2 bases at J, leaving 1 base unmatched. The CDR3 is made up of 12 amino acids. The CDR3 nucleotides read TGCAGCGGAGCGGGGGCCTACAATGAGCAGTTCTTC. It encodes CSGAGAYNEQFF.

In its sample, this clonotype was seen many times. The gene calls are TRBV5-1 and TRBJ2-1; 8 bases map to TRBD1. Trimming cost V 3 bases and J 3 bases; bases outside gene matches: 11. Germline CDR1 is SGHRS and CDR2 is YFSETQ. This CDR3 is 17 amino acids long. This chain's CDR3 is CASSSSPGQAVYNEQFF. In DNA form, the CDR3 reads TGCGCCAGCAGCTCATCACCGGGACAGGCGGTCTACAATGAGCAGTTCTTC.

The rearrangement uses TRBV9 and TRBJ1-2; D unclear. V was pared by 3 bases and J by 0 bases, with 15 bases between. Germline CDR1 SGDLS, CDR2 YYNGEE. CDR3 length equals 16 residues. In nucleotides, the CDR3 is TGTGCCAGCAGCGAACCCCGGGCCGCGCCTAACTATGGCTACACCTTC. It encodes CASSEPRAAPNYGYTF.

This clonotype was counted between two and nine times. The chain joins TRBV11-2 to TRBJ2-7; tentatively, D is TRBD1 or TRBD2 (5 bases each). Germline assignment: CDR1 SGHAT and CDR2 FQNNGV. The CDR3 extends over 14 amino acids. V was clipped by 1 base and J by 7 bases, with 14 bases between them. This CDR3 reads CASSLVGQGAEQYF. In DNA, the CDR3 is TGTGCCAGCAGCTTAGTGGGCCAGGGAGCGGAGCAGTACTTC.